This is a list of T cell receptor beta chains from one sample in a study of blood T cell repertoires in COVID-19. Clones were read by immunoSEQ multiplex PCR, and TCRdb kept only the in-frame ones, dropping some. The sample consists of about 280,000 clones, about four fifths of them appearing once. The specimen sequenced was peripheral blood. These receptors originate from a woman between 45 and 65 years old who had recovered from COVID-19. The CDR3 runs from the conserved cysteine through the conserved F or W. D genes are given only for firm matches. Only some rows state a clone size, as once, few, many or a class for expanded clones.

clone size,J gene,D gene,V gene,CDR3 protein,CDR3 DNA
few,TRBJ2-7,-,TRBV30,CAWTDTMAGRSYEQYF,TGTGCCTGGACTGATACTATGGCCGGCCGCTCCTACGAGCAGTACTTC
-,TRBJ2-2,TRBD1,TRBV18,CASSRRQGGRPNTGELFF,TGTGCCAGCTCCCGGAGACAGGGGGGGAGACCGAACACCGGGGAGCTGTTTTTT
-,TRBJ2-2,-,TRBV11-2,CASSLAQNTGELFF,TGTGCCAGCAGCTTAGCACAGAACACCGGGGAGCTGTTTTTT
-,TRBJ1-2,TRBD1,TRBV4-1,CASSQDLSLTGVQGYTF,TGCGCCAGCAGCCAAGATCTAAGCCTTACAGGGGTGCAGGGCTACACCTTC
-,TRBJ2-5,TRBD2,TRBV4-2,CASSQDPSGSGSRETQYF,TGTGCCAGCAGCCAAGATCCGAGCGGTAGCGGGAGTCGAGAGACCCAGTACTTC
few,TRBJ1-5,TRBD1,TRBV19,CASRTTGDSNQPQHF,TGTGCCAGTAGGACGACAGGGGATAGCAATCAGCCCCAGCATTTT
-,TRBJ1-2,-,TRBV9,CASSVDDRNYGYTF,TGTGCCAGCAGCGTAGATGACAGAAACTATGGCTACACCTTC
-,TRBJ2-3,-,TRBV6-2/TRBV6-3,CASSRELGTDTQYF,TGTGCCAGCAGCCGGGAGTTGGGGACAGATACGCAGTATTTT
few,TRBJ2-1,-,TRBV7-7,CASSPTSNNEQFF,TGTGCCAGCAGCCCTACGTCAAACAATGAGCAGTTCTTC
-,TRBJ2-2,-,TRBV14,CASSLRSGAGELFF,TGTGCCAGCAGCCTACGATCGGGGGCCGGGGAGCTGTTTTTT
-,TRBJ1-2,TRBD1,TRBV15,CATSRVDRGPYTF,TGTGCCACCAGCAGAGTGGACAGGGGGCCCTACACCTTC
few,TRBJ1-5,TRBD1,TRBV11-2,CASSLTGEFQPQHF,TGTGCCAGCAGCTTAACAGGGGAGTTTCAGCCCCAGCATTTT
-,TRBJ2-6,-,TRBV7-8,CASSVGASSGANVLTF,TGTGCCAGCAGCGTAGGCGCCTCGTCTGGGGCCAACGTCCTGACTTTC
-,TRBJ1-5,-,TRBV24-1,CATSKCPRGNQPQHF,TGTGCCACCAGTAAGTGTCCCAGGGGCAATCAGCCCCAGCATTTT
many,TRBJ2-7,TRBD1,TRBV6-2/TRBV6-3,CASSQSPGQGRDEQYF,TGTGCCAGCAGTCAATCTCCGGGACAGGGAAGGGACGAGCAGTACTTC
-,TRBJ1-5,-,TRBV6-2/TRBV6-3,CASSHRTVYSNQPQHF,TGTGCCAGCAGCCACAGGACAGTCTATAGCAATCAGCCCCAGCATTTT
-,TRBJ2-7,TRBD2,TRBV6-1,CASSERERFNEQYF,TGTGCCAGCAGTGAGCGGGAGCGTTTCAACGAGCAGTACTTC
-,TRBJ2-3,TRBD1,TRBV24-1,CATSDWDRDGTDTQYF,TGTGCCACCAGTGATTGGGACAGGGACGGGACAGATACGCAGTATTTT
-,TRBJ1-2,TRBD1,TRBV28,CASSTLDGWGQGRDGYTF,TGTGCCAGCAGTACGCTCGACGGCTGGGGACAGGGGCGGGATGGCTACACCTTC
-,TRBJ2-3,TRBD2,TRBV10-1,CASSDPGLRLAVSTDTQYF,TGCGCCAGCAGTGATCCTGGGTTGAGACTAGCGGTTAGCACAGATACGCAGTATTTT
few,TRBJ2-2,-,TRBV27,CASRADGGNTGELFF,TGTGCCAGCAGAGCGGACGGTGGGAACACCGGGGAGCTGTTTTTT
-,TRBJ2-3,-,TRBV19,CASSIDRATDTQYF,TGTGCCAGTAGTATAGACAGGGCCACAGATACGCAGTATTTT
-,TRBJ1-4,-,TRBV7-2,CASSRGGGAGEKLFF,TGTGCCAGCAGCCGCGGGGGGGGCGCTGGGGAAAAACTGTTTTTT
few,TRBJ2-7,TRBD2,TRBV5-1,CASSLAALAGGGYEQYF,TGCGCCAGCAGCTTGGCCGCTCTAGCGGGAGGGGGTTACGAGCAGTACTTC
-,TRBJ1-3,-,TRBV7-3,CASSLNGGYGNTIYF,TGTGCCAGCAGCTTAAATGGGGGGTATGGAAACACCATATATTTT
once,TRBJ2-3,TRBD1,TRBV24-1,CATSDVDRVGPDTQYF,TGTGCCACCAGTGATGTGGACAGGGTCGGACCAGATACGCAGTATTTT
-,TRBJ1-3,TRBD1,TRBV6-4,CASTWGQGCYTIYF,TGTGCCAGTACCTGGGGACAGGGTTGTTACACCATATATTTT
-,TRBJ2-3,-,TRBV5-1,CASSVGGATDTQYF,TGCGCCAGCAGCGTTGGCGGGGCCACAGATACGCAGTATTTT
-,TRBJ1-1,TRBD1,TRBV29-1,CSVESRDRNTEAFF,TGCAGCGTTGAAAGCCGGGACAGGAACACTGAAGCTTTCTTT
few,TRBJ1-4,TRBD1,TRBV18,CATTGGEREKLFF,TGTGCCACGACAGGGGGCGAGCGAGAAAAACTGTTTTTT
-,TRBJ2-7,-,TRBV18,CASSPPSADYEQYF,TGTGCCAGCTCACCACCTTCGGCGGACTACGAGCAGTACTTC
-,TRBJ2-7,TRBD2,TRBV5-4,CASSLPTSGRAGEQYF,TGTGCCAGCAGCTTGCCGACTAGCGGGAGGGCCGGCGAGCAGTACTTC
-,TRBJ1-1,TRBD1,TRBV7-9,CASSRPGTGYTEAFF,TGTGCCAGCAGCCGTCCCGGGACAGGGTACACTGAAGCTTTCTTT
-,TRBJ2-2,-,TRBV24-1,CASSEDGAGELFF,TGTGCCAGCTCGGAAGACGGAGCTGGGGAGCTGTTTTTT
-,TRBJ2-7,-,TRBV3-1/TRBV3-2,CASSLGPPGTSSSYEQYF,TGTGCCAGCAGCCTTGGTCCCCCCGGGACTTCAAGCTCCTACGAGCAGTACTTC